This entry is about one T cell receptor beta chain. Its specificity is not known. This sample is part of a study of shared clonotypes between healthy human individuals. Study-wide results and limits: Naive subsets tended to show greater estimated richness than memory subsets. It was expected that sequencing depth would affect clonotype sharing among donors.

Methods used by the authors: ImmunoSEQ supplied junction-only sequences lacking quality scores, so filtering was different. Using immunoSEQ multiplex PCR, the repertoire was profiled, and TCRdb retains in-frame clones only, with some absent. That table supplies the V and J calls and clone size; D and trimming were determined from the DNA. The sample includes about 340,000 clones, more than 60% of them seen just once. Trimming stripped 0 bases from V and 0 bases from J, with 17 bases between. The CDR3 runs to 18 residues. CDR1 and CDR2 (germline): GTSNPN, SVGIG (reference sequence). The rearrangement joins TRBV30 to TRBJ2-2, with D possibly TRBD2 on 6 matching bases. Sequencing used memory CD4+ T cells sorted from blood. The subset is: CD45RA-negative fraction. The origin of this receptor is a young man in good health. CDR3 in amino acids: CAWSVFLRTKANTGELFF. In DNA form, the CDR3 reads TGTGCCTGGAGTGTATTCCTCCGGACTAAAGCGAACACCGGGGAGCTGTTTTTT.